This entry features one T cell receptor (beta chain) sequence. These data originate in a study of T cell responses to AZD1222 COVID-19 vaccine. TCRdb's copy holds only in-frame clones and misses some; the assay was immunoSEQ multiplex PCR. The sample has about 120,000 clones; 90% are singletons. CDR3 length: 13 amino acids. CDR1 is GTSNPN and CDR2 is SVGIG in the germline V gene (reference sequence). V was trimmed by 0 bases and J by 1 base, leaving 6 bases between them. The input for sequencing was peripheral blood, taken on day 0 of AZD1222 vaccination. The rearrangement links TRBV30 to TRBJ1-1, with TRBD1 as a possible D gene (6 bases). This receptor was obtained from an adult in good health. CDR3 bases: TGTGCCTGGAGTGTAGGGGGGAACACTGAAGCTTTCTTT. Amino acid sequence: CAWSVGGNTEAFF.